Detailed here is one T cell receptor beta chain. This table comes from immunoSEQ multiplex PCR, and its TCRdb copy is limited to in-frame clones, with some not included. Of approximately 170,000 clones listed, under 90% are singletons. The sample comes from a study of blood T cell repertoires in COVID-19. Background on the study: COVID-19 samples from acute and convalescent phases originated in the United States, Italy and Spain.

V lost 0 bases and J lost 4; bases outside the gene matches: 14. The CDR3 has 19 residues. CDR1 and CDR2 from the germline V gene are SGDLS and YYNGEE. This clonotype was sampled from an elderly woman with active or convalescent COVID-19. What was sequenced was peripheral blood. The chain couples TRBV9 to TRBJ2-3; 10 bases map to TRBD2. CDR3 sequence: CASSVELAGPSFNPDTQYF. Here the CDR3 DNA reads TGTGCCAGCAGCGTAGAACTAGCGGGACCTTCCTTCAACCCAGATACGCAGTATTTT. Looking up the rest from reference TRBV9 and TRBJ2-3 gives the full variable domain: DSGVTQTPKHLITATGQRVTLRCSPRSGDLSVYWYQQSLDQGLQFLIQYYNGEERAKGNILERFSAQQFPDLHSELNLSSLELGDSALYFCASSVELAGPSFNPDTQYFGPGTRLTVL.